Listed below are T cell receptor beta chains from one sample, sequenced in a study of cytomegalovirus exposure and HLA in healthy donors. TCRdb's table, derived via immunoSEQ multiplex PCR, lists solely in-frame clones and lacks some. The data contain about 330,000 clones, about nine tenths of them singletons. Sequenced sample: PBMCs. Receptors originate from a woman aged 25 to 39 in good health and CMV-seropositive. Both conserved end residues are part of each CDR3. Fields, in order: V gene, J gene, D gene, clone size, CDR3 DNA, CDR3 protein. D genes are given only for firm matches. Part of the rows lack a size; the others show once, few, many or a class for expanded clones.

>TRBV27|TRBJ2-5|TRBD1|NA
TGTGCCAGCAGTCTTCGACCGGGACAGGGGCAAGAGACCCAGTACTTC
CASSLRPGQGQETQYF
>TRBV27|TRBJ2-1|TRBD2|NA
TGTGCCACTAGAACGGAAGGGGCTAGCGGGGCCGGATCCTACAATGAGCAGTTCTTC
CATRTEGASGAGSYNEQFF
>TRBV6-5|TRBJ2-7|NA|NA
TGTGCCAGCAGTTACTCGATCCCGGATACAAGTTACGAGCAGTACTTC
CASSYSIPDTSYEQYF
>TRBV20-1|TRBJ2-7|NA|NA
TGCAGTGTGTGGGGGACATACGAGCAGTACTTC
CSVWGTYEQYF
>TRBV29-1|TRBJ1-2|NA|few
TGCAGCGTTGAAGATCAACGCTGGGGCTACACCTTC
CSVEDQRWGYTF
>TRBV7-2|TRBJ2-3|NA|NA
TGTGCCAGCAGCTTAGATTTCACAGATACGCAGTATTTT
CASSLDFTDTQYF
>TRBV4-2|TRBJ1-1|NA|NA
TGTGCCAGCAGCCAAGATAGGACTGAAGCTTTCTTT
CASSQDRTEAFF
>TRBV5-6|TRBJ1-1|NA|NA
TGTGCCAGCAGCTTTTTGGAGGAAGCTTTCTTT
CASSFLEEAFF
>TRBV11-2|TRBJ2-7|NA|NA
TGTGCCAGCAGCTTAACTGGCGGGGGCCTTAGCTCCTACGAGCAGTACTTC
CASSLTGGGLSSYEQYF
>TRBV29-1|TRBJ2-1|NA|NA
TGCAGCGTTGAAGGTGGCGACCTCTACAATGAGCAGTTCTTC
CSVEGGDLYNEQFF
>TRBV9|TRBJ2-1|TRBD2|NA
TGTGCCAGCAGCCCCCAGACTAGCGGGGGGGCCGGGTACAATGAGCAGTTCTTC
CASSPQTSGGAGYNEQFF
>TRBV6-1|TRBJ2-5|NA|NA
TGTGCCAGCAGTGAGGGAGGCCAAGAGACCCAGTACTTC
CASSEGGQETQYF
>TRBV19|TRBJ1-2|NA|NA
TGTGCCAGTAGTATGAGTTCGGCAGATGCCAGCTATGGCTACACCTTC
CASSMSSADASYGYTF
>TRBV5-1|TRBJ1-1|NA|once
TGCGCCAGCAGCTCCGGGATGAACACTGAAGCTTTCTTT
CASSSGMNTEAFF
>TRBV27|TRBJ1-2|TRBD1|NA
TGTGCCAGCAGTTCCTTCCCGGGACAGCCCTATGGCTACACCTTC
CASSSFPGQPYGYTF
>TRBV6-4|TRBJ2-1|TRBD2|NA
TGTGCCAGCAGTGATGGGGGAGGGTACAATGAGCAGTTCTTC
CASSDGGGYNEQFF
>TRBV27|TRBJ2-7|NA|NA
TGTGCCAGCAGTTGGAAAACCTCCTACGAGCAGTACTTC
CASSWKTSYEQYF
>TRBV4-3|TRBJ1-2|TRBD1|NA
TGCGCCAGCAGCCAAGAGGGCACGGGGACAGCCCGATATGGCTACACCTTC
CASSQEGTGTARYGYTF
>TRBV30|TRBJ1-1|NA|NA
TGTGCCTGGAGGACCTCGCGGGGGTGGGCGCTCATGAACACTGAAGCTTTCTTT
CAWRTSRGWALMNTEAFF
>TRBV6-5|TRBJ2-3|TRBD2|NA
TGTGCCAGCAGTTTCCCGGGGGGGGGCACAGATACGCAGTATTTT
CASSFPGGGTDTQYF
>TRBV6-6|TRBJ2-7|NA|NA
TGTGCCAGCAGTTACCCGAGAGGAAAGGCCTACGAGCAGTACTTC
CASSYPRGKAYEQYF
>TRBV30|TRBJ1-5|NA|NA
TGTGCCTGGAGTGTAACTCGGGGTGTGGGCAATCAGCCCCAGCATTTT
CAWSVTRGVGNQPQHF
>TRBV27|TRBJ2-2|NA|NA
TGTGCCAGCTGCTTGAGGGAACGAAACACCGGGGAGCTGTTTTTT
CASCLRERNTGELFF
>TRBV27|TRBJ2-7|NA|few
TGTGCCAGCAGTTTATCCTTTGCTGGGACTTCCTACGAGCAGTACTTC
CASSLSFAGTSYEQYF
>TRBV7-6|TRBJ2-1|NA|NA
TGTGCCAGCAGCCCTAGACATGTATTAGCTGAGCAGTTCTTC
CASSPRHVLAEQFF
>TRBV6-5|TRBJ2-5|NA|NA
TGTGCCAGCAGTTACGTGGGCGTTGGGATAGGAGAGACCCAGTACTTC
CASSYVGVGIGETQYF
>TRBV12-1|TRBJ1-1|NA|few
TGTGCCAGCAGCGCCGCAGGGATTGAAGCTTTCTTT
CASSAAGIEAFF
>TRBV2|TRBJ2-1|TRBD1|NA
TGTGCCAGCAGTGAAGACTTCGGGACAGGGTTTGTGGATGAGCAGTTCTTC
CASSEDFGTGFVDEQFF
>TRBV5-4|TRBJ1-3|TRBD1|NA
TGTGCCAGCAGCGCCTGGACAGGGGTAGGAAACACCATATATTTT
CASSAWTGVGNTIYF
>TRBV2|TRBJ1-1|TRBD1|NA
TGTGCCAGCAGTGCTGGGACAGGGATAGCTTTCTTT
CASSAGTGIAFF